The 10 T cell receptor beta chains below come from one sample, sequenced in a study of cytomegalovirus exposure and HLA in healthy donors (dated by TCRdb to 2017 to 2019). Libraries were made using the immunoSEQ multiplex PCR assay. Entries here come from immuneACCESS through TCRdb and include only in-frame sequences with V and J called. Some clones fail to appear in such tables; in the studies checked, an unresolved V gene covers under half of the shortfall, and the cause of the remainder is unknown. The table for this sample lists roughly 130,000 clones; around nine tenths of them were counted only once. The top ten hold around 1.5% of the sample. Sequencing was done on a sample of PBMCs. The receptors shown here come from a man aged 25 to 45 in good health and CMV-seronegative.

The J gene is TRBJ2-7, the V gene TRBV2; tentatively, D is TRBD1 (5 bases). The CDR3 runs to 16 residues. The germline V and J ends were trimmed by 4 bases and 2 bases, with 18 bases remaining between them. CDR1 and CDR2 from the germline V gene are SNHLY and FYNNEI. The CDR3 is CASSGGRTWVPYEQYF. CDR3 DNA sequence: TGTGCCAGCAGTGGGGGCCGGACGTGGGTTCCCTACGAGCAGTACTTC.

V and J are TRBV2 and TRBJ2-7; 7 bases map to TRBD1. CDR1 and CDR2 from the germline V gene are SNHLY and FYNNEI. V gave up 5 bases and J gave up 3 bases; unmatched junction bases: 4. This CDR3 has 13 amino acids. The CDR3 coding sequence is TGTGCCAGCAGTCCGACAGGGTTCTACGAGCAGTACTTC. As protein: CASSPTGFYEQYF. The variable domain in full, with the rest retrieved from reference TRBV2 and TRBJ2-7, is EPEVTQTPSHQVTQMGQEVILRCVPISNHLYFYWYRQILGQKVEFLVSFYNNEISEKSEIFDDQFSVERPDGSNFTLKIRSTKLEDSAMYFCASSPTGFYEQYFGPGTRLTVT.

The J gene is TRBJ2-2, the V gene TRBV7-2; no definite D call. With 5 bases removed from V and 3 bases from J, the gap between germline ends came to 10 bases. The length of the CDR3 is 14 residues. The V gene's germline CDR1 is SGHTA and CDR2 FQGNSA. The CDR3 loop is CASSHGRYTGELFF. The CDR3 region has the DNA TGTGCCAGCAGCCACGGCAGGTACACCGGGGAGCTGTTTTTT.

The chain joins TRBV6-5 to TRBJ1-3; D is unclear. Per the germline V gene, CDR1 is MNHEY and CDR2 is SVGAGI. This CDR3 has 13 residues. The germline V and J ends were trimmed by 8 bases and 4 bases, with 12 bases remaining between them. The CDR3 sequence: CASWAPLGNTIYF. As DNA, the CDR3 is TGTGCCAGCTGGGCCCCTTTGGGAAACACCATATATTTT.

The genes are TRBV7-9 and TRBJ1-2; D is uncertain. V lost 4 bases and J lost 4, with 10 bases in between. Germline lookup yields CDR1 SEHNR and CDR2 FQNEAQ (reference sequence). This CDR3 spans 13 amino acids. CDR3 region: CASSYGSSYGYTF. The DNA for the CDR3 is TGTGCCAGCAGCTATGGGAGTAGCTATGGCTACACCTTC. The complete variable domain, with remaining parts taken from reference TRBV7-9 and TRBJ1-2, reads DTGVSQNPRHKITKRGQNVTFRCDPISEHNRLYWYRQTLGQGPEFLTYFQNEAQLEKSRLLSDRFSAERPKGSFSTLEIQRTEQGDSAMYLCASSYGSSYGYTFGSGTRLTVV.

The chain combines TRBV10-2 with TRBJ2-5, with 10 bases lining up with TRBD2. The CDR3 contains 14 residues. Losses at the gene ends were 5 bases for V and 5 bases for J; bases not matched to a gene: 5. CDR1 and CDR2 (germline): WSHSY, SAAADI. CDR3 region: CASSSSGRGETQYF. CDR3 nucleotides: TGCGCCAGCAGTTCTAGCGGGAGAGGGGAGACCCAGTACTTC.

The chain couples TRBV5-1 to TRBJ1-1; perhaps TRBD1 as D (5 bases). This CDR3 spans 14 amino acids. V shed 2 bases and J shed 1 base, with 9 bases lying between them. The germline V gene has CDR1 SGHRS and CDR2 YFSETQ. CDR3: CASSFGARNTEAFF. The CDR3, as DNA: TGCGCCAGCAGCTTTGGGGCGCGGAACACTGAAGCTTTCTTT.

The V and J genes are TRBV7-9 and TRBJ2-1; 10 bases fit TRBD2. CDR1 SEHNR and CDR2 FQNEAQ come from the germline V gene (reference sequence). The CDR3 has 15 residues. The V gene end was trimmed by 4 bases and the J gene end by 3 bases; junction bases not matched to a gene: 3. The CDR3 region has the DNA TGTGCCAGCAGCTCCGGACTAGCGGTCTACAATGAGCAGTTCTTC. It codes for CASSSGLAVYNEQFF. Variable domain in full (rest from reference TRBV7-9 and TRBJ2-1): DTGVSQNPRHKITKRGQNVTFRCDPISEHNRLYWYRQTLGQGPEFLTYFQNEAQLEKSRLLSDRFSAERPKGSFSTLEIQRTEQGDSAMYLCASSSGLAVYNEQFFGPGTRLTVL.

The chain has TRBV19 and TRBJ2-7; TRBD2 matches 9 bases. The CDR3 is 14 residues long. The V gene's germline CDR1 is LNHDA and CDR2 SQIVND (reference sequence). V lost 4 bases and J lost 2; bases outside the gene matches: 3. As DNA, the CDR3 is TGTGCCAGTAGTAAAGGCGGGAGGGCCTACGAGCAGTACTTC. Protein sequence: CASSKGGRAYEQYF.

The rearrangement joins TRBV9 to TRBJ2-2; D gene unclear. This CDR3 is 12 amino acids long. CDR1 is SGDLS, CDR2 YYNGEE, per germline. Trimming removed 4 bases at V and 8 bases at J, with 9 bases between. For the CDR3, the DNA is TGTGCCAGCAGCCTCCACTCTGGGGAGCTGTTTTTT. It codes for CASSLHSGELFF.